Below are 8 T cell receptor beta chains sequenced from a single sample in a study of T cells in Graves' hyperthyroidism and ophthalmopathy (dated by TCRdb to about 2019). Receptors were amplified or captured by multiplex PCR. The run used an Illumina HiSeq 2000. Amplification of TCR beta CDR3 regions was carried out from RNA transcripts. A first-round RT-PCR of the TCR CDR3 used the HTBI primer set with the Qiagen OneStep RT-PCR kit. The public reads were quality trimmed at Q25 with fastp and then assembled into clones with MiXCR by TCRdb, keeping productive beta chains. A single entry per CDR3 protein holds the most common genes and DNA from its merged rows. The sample table records around 800,000 distinct CDR3 sequences; about two fifths of these occur just once. The ten largest account for approximately 8.7% of the sample. Input material: blood. All receptors derive from a man aged 18 to 35 with Graves' hyperthyroidism.

CDR3 protein: CASSLDGGLEQYF. CDR3 bases: TGTGCCAGCAGCTTGGATGGGGGTCTGGAGCAGTACTTC. The chain is built from TRBV5-8 and TRBJ2-7; perhaps D is TRBD1 or TRBD2 (5 bases each). The CDR3 runs to 13 residues. The V gene lost 0 bases and the J gene lost 7 bases, with 11 bases spanning the gap. Germline-derived CDR1 and CDR2 are SGHTS and YDEGEE.

This clonotype was seen many times. V and J are TRBV7-9 and TRBJ1-2, with 10 bases lining up with TRBD1. This CDR3 is 14 amino acids long. CDR1 and CDR2 from the germline V gene are SEHNR and FQNEAQ (reference sequence). V shed 5 bases and J 2 bases; nucleotides not matched to a gene: 2. The CDR3 DNA reads as TGTGCCAGCAGCACGACAGGGGGCAACTATGGCTACACCTTC. Residues: CASSTTGGNYGYTF.

This clonotype was seen just once. The chain joins TRBV7-2 to TRBJ2-7; 8 bases line up with TRBD1. The V gene's germline CDR1 is SGHTA and CDR2 FQGNSA. V lost 5 bases and J lost 3; bases outside the gene matches: 9. The CDR3 loop spans 15 amino acids. For the CDR3, the DNA is TGTGCCAGCAGCCCCGGGCAGGGGGCCTACTACGAGCAGTACTTC. Encoded protein: CASSPGQGAYYEQYF.

This clonotype has just a few counts. The chain joins TRBV6-6 to TRBJ1-1; D may be TRBD1 (5 bases). Germline CDR1 and CDR2: MNHNY and SVGAGI (reference sequence). V was clipped by 6 bases and J by 5 bases, with 13 bases between them. The CDR3 extends over 13 amino acids. CDR3 protein: CASRAAGSTEAFF. The CDR3, as DNA: TGTGCCAGCAGGGCGGCAGGGAGTACTGAAGCTTTCTTT.

The V gene is TRBV28, the J gene TRBJ2-7; D call uncertain. Germline V lookup: CDR1 MDHEN, CDR2 SYDVKM. The V and J ends lost 10 bases and 4 bases respectively, with 8 bases between them. This CDR3 comprises 10 residues. CDR3 DNA sequence: TGTGCCACCAATAAGTACGAGCAGTACTTC. Translation: CATNKYEQYF. Supplemented by reference TRBV28 and TRBJ2-7, the full variable domain reads DVKVTQSSRYLVKRTGEKVFLECVQDMDHENMFWYRQDPGLGLRLIYFSYDVKMKEKGDIPEGYSVSREKKERFSLILESASTNQTSMYLCATNKYEQYFGPGTRLTVT.

Remarks on this clonotype: A read error may be the cause here, since a much bigger clone is one base away. The rearrangement links TRBV9 to TRBJ1-2, with 9 bases matching TRBD1. This CDR3 spans 13 amino acids. The trim removed 0 bases at V and 14 bases at J, leaving 8 bases unmatched. Per the germline V gene, CDR1 is SGDLS and CDR2 is YYNGEE. In DNA form, the CDR3 reads TGTGCCAGCAGCGTAGGGGACAGGGCCTATTATACCTTC. Translation: CASSVGDRAYYTF.

The DNA for the CDR3 is TGTGCCAGCAGCCGTAATACCTGGGACCCCGCCCAAGAGACCCAGTACTTC. Amino acid sequence: CASSRNTWDPAQETQYF. The V call is TRBV13, the J call TRBJ2-5; D tentatively fits TRBD1 or TRBD2 (5 bases each). The CDR3 loop spans 17 amino acids. V dropped 5 bases and J dropped 1 base, with 20 bases sitting between them. Germline V lookup: CDR1 PRHDT, CDR2 FYEKMQ (reference sequence).

V gene TRBV10-1 combines with J gene TRBJ2-7; D is undetermined. CDR3 length: 16 amino acids. V lost 2 bases to trimming and J lost 0 bases, with 14 bases between them. CDR1 is WNHNN, CDR2 SYGVQD, per germline (reference sequence). CDR3 sequence (DNA): TGCGCCAGCAGTGAGCCCCGAAGGGAAAGCTCCTACGAGCAGTACTTC. Translating gives CASSEPRRESSYEQYF.